This T cell receptor beta chain was documented in a study of blood T cell repertoires in COVID-19. The method was immunoSEQ multiplex PCR; TCRdb's version includes in-frame clones alone and lacks a portion of them. The table has fewer than 300,000 clones, 85% to 90% seen once. J gave up 1 base and V 5 bases, and 7 bases lay outside the gene matches. This CDR3 comprises 15 residues. Germline-derived CDR1 and CDR2 are SGHTA and FQGNSA. The V call is TRBV7-2, the J call TRBJ1-1, with 7 bases matching TRBD1. Sample: PBMCs or T cells enriched from blood (not recorded which). The receptor was isolated from a man aged 40-50 years who had recovered from COVID-19. CDR3 in amino acids: CASSRRTGENTEAFF. CDR3 DNA: TGTGCCAGCAGCCGGCGGACAGGAGAGAACACTGAAGCTTTCTTT.